Listed below are T cell receptor beta chains from one sample, sequenced in a study of early T cells in non-severe SARS-CoV-2 infection. TCRdb recomputed calls from the 5' RACE reads with MiXCR, one row per CDR3 protein. The sample consists of more than 65,000 distinct CDR3 sequences, around 12% of them appearing once. The material sequenced was whole blood, taken at baseline. The source is an adult who was a healthcare worker with PCR-confirmed SARS-CoV-2 infection or an uninfected control (not recorded which). The CDR3 runs from the conserved cysteine through the conserved F or W. D genes are given only for firm matches. Clone sizes are given selectively: once, few, many, or a class where the clone is expanded.

V: TRBV5-1; D: TRBD1; size: .; J: TRBJ2-5; DNA: TGCGCCAGCAGCTTGGAGGGGGCGCAGAGAGAGACCCAGTACTTC; CDR3: CASSLEGAQRETQYF
V: TRBV11-1; D: .; size: few; J: TRBJ1-1; DNA: TGTGCCAGCAGACACCAGAACACTGAAGCTTTCTTT; CDR3: CASRHQNTEAFF
V: TRBV5-4; D: .; size: large; J: TRBJ1-1; DNA: TGTGCCAGCACCCACCTCGACATGAACACTGAAGCTTTCTTT; CDR3: CASTHLDMNTEAFF
V: TRBV27; D: .; size: .; J: TRBJ1-1; DNA: TGTGCCAGCAGACTGACTCCGAACACTGAAGCTTTCTTT; CDR3: CASRLTPNTEAFF
V: TRBV20-1; D: .; size: .; J: TRBJ1-4; DNA: TGCAGTGCGCCCCCGGGGGTAGGGGAAAAACTGTTTTTT; CDR3: CSAPPGVGEKLFF
V: TRBV28; D: TRBD1; size: .; J: TRBJ1-1; DNA: TGTGCCAGCAGTTTATCGGCCGGGACAGGGCGAGCTTTCTTT; CDR3: CASSLSAGTGRAFF
V: TRBV27; D: TRBD2; size: many; J: TRBJ2-5; DNA: TGTGCCAGCAGTCAGTGGACTAGCGGGGTAGAGACCCAGTACTTC; CDR3: CASSQWTSGVETQYF
V: TRBV6-5; D: .; size: many; J: TRBJ2-3; DNA: TGTGCCAGCGGGTCCGGGAATACGCAGTATTTT; CDR3: CASGSGNTQYF
V: TRBV7-9; D: TRBD1; size: few; J: TRBJ1-1; DNA: TGTGCCAGCAGCCCGACAGGGGGTAAAGCTTTCTTT; CDR3: CASSPTGGKAFF
V: TRBV10-2; D: .; size: .; J: TRBJ1-4; DNA: TGCGCCAGCAGTGATCGGGGGGGCGAAAAACTGTTTTTT; CDR3: CASSDRGGEKLFF
V: TRBV28; D: .; size: .; J: TRBJ1-1; DNA: TGTGCCAGCAGTTTAATTAAGGCGGCGGAAGCTTTCTTT; CDR3: CASSLIKAAEAFF
V: TRBV11-2; D: .; size: .; J: TRBJ2-3; DNA: TGTGCCAGCAGCACCACCTCGCGGGCTACGCAGTATTTT; CDR3: CASSTTSRATQYF
V: TRBV11-2; D: .; size: few; J: TRBJ1-1; DNA: TGTGCCAGCAGCCCGGCGCGGACCATGAACACTGAAGCTTTCTTT; CDR3: CASSPARTMNTEAFF
V: TRBV20-1; D: TRBD1; size: few; J: TRBJ1-2; DNA: TGCAGTGCTCCGACAGGGGGTCTATTGGGCTACACCTTC; CDR3: CSAPTGGLLGYTF
V: TRBV20-1; D: .; size: .; J: TRBJ2-5; DNA: TGCAGTGCTAGTCGAGGGGGGGCTGAGACCCAGTACTTC; CDR3: CSASRGGAETQYF
V: TRBV7-3; D: .; size: .; J: TRBJ2-1; DNA: TGTGCCAGCAGCCTGGCCGGGACCACTCTCAATGAGCAGTTCTTC; CDR3: CASSLAGTTLNEQFF
V: TRBV29-1; D: .; size: .; J: TRBJ2-5; DNA: TGCAGCGTTGAAGAAAGAAACAGCTACCAAGAGACCCAGTACTTC; CDR3: CSVEERNSYQETQYF
V: TRBV6-2/TRBV6-3; D: .; size: many; J: TRBJ1-6; DNA: TGTGCCAGCAGTTACTCGACGGGTCTTAATTCACCCCTCCACTTT; CDR3: CASSYSTGLNSPLHF
V: TRBV11-2; D: TRBD2; size: .; J: TRBJ2-1; DNA: TGTGCCAGCAGCTTAGCCGGGACTAGTTACAATGAGCAGTTCTTC; CDR3: CASSLAGTSYNEQFF
V: TRBV7-9; D: .; size: many; J: TRBJ2-3; DNA: TGTGCCAGCAGCTTAGGAGCGGTTGGGGTCCCCCACACAGATACGCAGTATTTT; CDR3: CASSLGAVGVPHTDTQYF
V: TRBV13; D: .; size: .; J: TRBJ2-7; DNA: TGTGCCAGCAGCTTAGCCCGGGACAACTACGAGCAGTACTTC; CDR3: CASSLARDNYEQYF
V: TRBV3-1; D: .; size: .; J: TRBJ1-4; DNA: TGTGCCAGCAGGGAGCAGATAAATGAAAAACTGTTTTTT; CDR3: CASREQINEKLFF
V: TRBV18; D: .; size: few; J: TRBJ1-1; DNA: TGTGCCAGCTCCCTCGGGCCGATTGAAGCTTTCTTT; CDR3: CASSLGPIEAFF
V: TRBV12-3/TRBV12-4; D: .; size: few; J: TRBJ2-7; DNA: TGTGCCAGCAGTTTGAGGGGCGAGCAGTACTTC; CDR3: CASSLRGEQYF
V: TRBV11-2; D: .; size: many; J: TRBJ2-2; DNA: TGTGCCAGCAGCTTAGCCGGCGGGGAGCTGTTTTTT; CDR3: CASSLAGGELFF
V: TRBV29-1; D: TRBD1; size: .; J: TRBJ1-2; DNA: TGCAGCGTTCGACAGGGGGCTAACTATGGCTACACCTTC; CDR3: CSVRQGANYGYTF
V: TRBV19; D: TRBD1; size: .; J: TRBJ1-5; DNA: TGTGCCACGACCGAGACAGGGGGCGTTTCTAGCAATCAGCCCCAGCATTTT; CDR3: CATTETGGVSSNQPQHF
V: TRBV6-5; D: .; size: .; J: TRBJ1-6; DNA: TGTGCCAGCAGTTACAACGTACGGTCACCCCTCCACTTT; CDR3: CASSYNVRSPLHF
V: TRBV18; D: TRBD1; size: .; J: TRBJ1-1; DNA: TGTGCCAGCTCACCACTGGGACAGGTTGTGAACACTGAAGCTTTCTTT; CDR3: CASSPLGQVVNTEAFF
V: TRBV7-9; D: TRBD1; size: many; J: TRBJ1-3; DNA: TGTGCCAGCAGCTCCGACAGGGGTGATTCCTCTGGAAACACCATATATTTT; CDR3: CASSSDRGDSSGNTIYF
V: TRBV9; D: .; size: many; J: TRBJ2-4; DNA: TGTGCCAGCAGCGTAGGCGTTAGTGACATTCAGTACTTC; CDR3: CASSVGVSDIQYF
V: TRBV7-6; D: .; size: many; J: TRBJ2-2; DNA: TGTGCCAGCAGCCCGGGACAAGCAAACACCGGGGAGCTGTTTTTT; CDR3: CASSPGQANTGELFF
V: TRBV20-1; D: .; size: many; J: TRBJ2-6; DNA: TGCAGTGCTAGGGACGGATCTGGGGCCAACGTCCTGACTTTC; CDR3: CSARDGSGANVLTF
V: TRBV28; D: TRBD1; size: few; J: TRBJ2-3; DNA: TGTGCCAGCAGTAGGGACAGGAACACAGATACGCAGTATTTT; CDR3: CASSRDRNTDTQYF
V: TRBV28; D: TRBD1; size: .; J: TRBJ1-5; DNA: TGTGCCAGCAGCCTGTCCGGGACAGGGAATCAGCCCCAGCATTTT; CDR3: CASSLSGTGNQPQHF
V: TRBV25-1; D: .; size: .; J: TRBJ1-1; DNA: TGTGCCAGCAGTGAGTGGGAAGGGCGGACTTTCTTT; CDR3: CASSEWEGRTFF
V: TRBV7-9; D: .; size: many; J: TRBJ2-3; DNA: TGTGCCAGCAGTTCGACAGATACGCAGTATTTT; CDR3: CASSSTDTQYF
V: TRBV5-1; D: .; size: .; J: TRBJ2-1; DNA: TGCGCCAGCAGCTTAGGATCGGGCGATGAGCAGTTCTTC; CDR3: CASSLGSGDEQFF
V: TRBV20-1; D: TRBD2; size: .; J: TRBJ2-1; DNA: TGCAGTGCTAGTAATCGGCGGGGGGGCCTTGAGCAGTTCTTC; CDR3: CSASNRRGGLEQFF
V: TRBV28; D: TRBD2; size: few; J: TRBJ2-5; DNA: TGTGCCAGCCGGGGGGGCAGCTACCAAGAGACCCAGTACTTC; CDR3: CASRGGSYQETQYF
V: TRBV7-2; D: .; size: many; J: TRBJ2-7; DNA: TGTGCCAGCAGCTTGGACCTAGGGACCTACGAGCAGTACTTC; CDR3: CASSLDLGTYEQYF
V: TRBV10-3; D: .; size: many; J: TRBJ2-5; DNA: TGTGCCATCAGAGAGGTACAGGGAGAGACCCAGTACTTC; CDR3: CAIREVQGETQYF
V: TRBV7-2; D: TRBD2; size: few; J: TRBJ2-4; DNA: TGTGCCAGCAGCCCCGGGACTAGCGGCGGTGGAAGGGGATACTTC; CDR3: CASSPGTSGGGRGYF
V: TRBV27; D: .; size: .; J: TRBJ2-1; DNA: TGTGCCAGCAAGCAAGGTCGGGCTAGCTCCTACAATGAGCAGTTCTTC; CDR3: CASKQGRASSYNEQFF
V: TRBV13; D: .; size: many; J: TRBJ1-5; DNA: TGTGCCAGCAGCTTAAACGCGGAGCCCAATCAGCCCCAGCATTTT; CDR3: CASSLNAEPNQPQHF